The rows below give T cell receptor beta chains drawn from one sample of a study of CD8 T cells in Susac syndrome. Each CDR3 protein is one row after TCRdb ran MiXCR on the immunoSEQ multiplex PCR reads. This table holds approximately 150,000 distinct CDR3 sequences, around 93% found once. The specimen sequenced was CD4+ T cells from PBMCs. Receptors were obtained from a human donor in good health. CDR3s include the opening cysteine and the closing phenylalanine or tryptophan. A D gene is named only where the DNA matches it firmly. Size is stated for part of the rows, as once, few or many counts, or as a class when the clone is expanded.

CDR3nt,CDR3aa,abundance,j_gene,d_gene,v_gene
TGTGCCACATCAGTCGGGGGGGGAGAGCAGTTCTTC,CATSVGGGEQFF,.,TRBJ2-1,TRBD2,TRBV15
TGTGCCAGCACCACCCAGTCCAGGCGCAATGAGCAGTTCTTC,CASTTQSRRNEQFF,.,TRBJ2-1,.,TRBV12-3/TRBV12-4
TGTGCCAGCTCACCAGGGCCTGGGAGGACCCAGTACTTC,CASSPGPGRTQYF,.,TRBJ2-5,.,TRBV18
TGTGCCAGCAGCTTAAGATACAGTGGGGTCACTGAAGCTTTCTTT,CASSLRYSGVTEAFF,.,TRBJ1-1,.,TRBV7-2
TGTGCCAGTACACCCGCGAGGGCAGGTGATTCACCCCTCCACTTT,CASTPARAGDSPLHF,.,TRBJ1-6,.,TRBV19
TGTGCCAGCAGCTTCGAGGGAATCACTGAAGCTTTCTTT,CASSFEGITEAFF,.,TRBJ1-1,.,TRBV7-9
TGTGCCAGCAGTGGGGACGGGAATCAGCCCCAGCATTTT,CASSGDGNQPQHF,.,TRBJ1-5,.,TRBV6-2/TRBV6-3
TGTGCCAGCAGCCAAGGAGCCGGGACCACCCTATTGGGCTACACCTTC,CASSQGAGTTLLGYTF,.,TRBJ1-2,.,TRBV4-2
TGCGCCAGCAGCCCGGGGGACAGCCTCAGTGAAGCTTTCTTT,CASSPGDSLSEAFF,.,TRBJ1-1,TRBD1,TRBV5-1
TGTGCCAGCAGCCCCAGGGACCGCGGGGATGACGAAAAACTGTTTTTT,CASSPRDRGDDEKLFF,.,TRBJ1-4,.,TRBV14
TGCGCCAGCAGCTTGCAAGGACGGCAAGAGACCCAGTACTTC,CASSLQGRQETQYF,.,TRBJ2-5,.,TRBV5-1
TGTGCCATCAGTGCCCAGGTTGGAGAGACCCAGTACTTC,CAISAQVGETQYF,once,TRBJ2-5,.,TRBV10-3
TGTGCCAGCAGCAAAAGCCCGGGGTTCGACACCGGGGAGCTGTTTTTT,CASSKSPGFDTGELFF,.,TRBJ2-2,.,TRBV6-1
TGCGCCAGCAGCCATGGGACAGGGATTCCTTACGGCTACACCTTC,CASSHGTGIPYGYTF,once,TRBJ1-2,TRBD1,TRBV4-1
TGTGCCAGCAGCTTAGGCGGGACCGAAACAGATACGCAGTATTTT,CASSLGGTETDTQYF,.,TRBJ2-3,.,TRBV7-7
TGTGCCACCTTAACTAGCGGGAGCCCCTACGAGCAGTACTTC,CATLTSGSPYEQYF,.,TRBJ2-7,TRBD2,TRBV24-1
TGCAGCGTAAATCCCTTGGCGCCGGGACAGATGAACAATGAGCAGTTCTTC,CSVNPLAPGQMNNEQFF,.,TRBJ2-1,TRBD1,TRBV29-1
TGCGCCACCCCCCGCGCAGGGGACGACGAGCAGTACTTC,CATPRAGDDEQYF,.,TRBJ2-7,.,TRBV23-1
TGCAGTGCTAGAAGACTTCAAGAGACCCAGTACTTC,CSARRLQETQYF,.,TRBJ2-5,.,TRBV20-1
TGTGCCAGCAGCCCGGGTGGAGTGGGCGCTTTCTTT,CASSPGGVGAFF,.,TRBJ1-1,.,TRBV3-1
TGTGCCAGCAGTGTTGCGGCGGCCCGCGGGGAGACCCAGTACTTC,CASSVAAARGETQYF,.,TRBJ2-5,.,TRBV2
TGTGCCAGCAGGAAGCCGACAGGGGTGACTGAAGCTTTCTTT,CASRKPTGVTEAFF,.,TRBJ1-1,TRBD1,TRBV6-2/TRBV6-3
TGTGCCAGCAGCCAAGATTGGAAGGGGTCGAATCCGATTTATGGCTACACCTTC,CASSQDWKGSNPIYGYTF,.,TRBJ1-2,.,TRBV3-1
TGCAGTGCTGGAGCTCCGGGACTAGCGGAGACCCAGTACTTC,CSAGAPGLAETQYF,.,TRBJ2-5,TRBD2,TRBV20-1
TGCGCCAGCAGCTACGGGACAGCATCCCAAGAGACCCAGTACTTC,CASSYGTASQETQYF,.,TRBJ2-5,TRBD1,TRBV5-1
TGTGCCAGCAGCTTCGGGGCGGGGGGAAGTGAGACCCAGTACTTC,CASSFGAGGSETQYF,.,TRBJ2-5,TRBD2,TRBV11-2
TGTGCCAGCAGTTCCCGAGTTAGCGGGGGGGCCGCGTTCTTC,CASSSRVSGGAAFF,.,TRBJ2-1,TRBD2,TRBV6-2/TRBV6-3
TGTGCCAGCAGCCAAGAGAGCAGGGGGAGATACTATGGCTACACCTTC,CASSQESRGRYYGYTF,.,TRBJ1-2,TRBD1,TRBV4-2
TGTGCCTGGAGGCCCCACTTTGAGACCCAGTACTTC,CAWRPHFETQYF,.,TRBJ2-5,.,TRBV30
TGCGCCAGCAGCAACCCCAGCGGGGGGTACGAGCAGTACTTC,CASSNPSGGYEQYF,.,TRBJ2-7,TRBD2,TRBV5-1
TGTGCCAGCAGTTGGGACAAGGGACAGACCCAGTACTTC,CASSWDKGQTQYF,.,TRBJ2-5,.,TRBV6-1
TGCAGCGTAGAAAGGTTTGGTGGCTACACCTTC,CSVERFGGYTF,.,TRBJ1-2,.,TRBV29-1
TGTGCCAGCAGCCTCCCCCCTGACGAAGAGACCCAGTACTTC,CASSLPPDEETQYF,.,TRBJ2-5,.,TRBV3-1
TGTGCCAGCAGTCCACCGGTCCTTAACATTCAGTACTTC,CASSPPVLNIQYF,.,TRBJ2-4,.,TRBV12-3/TRBV12-4
TGTGCTAGTGGTTTGGTACGAGTTCTCCAATCTGGGGCCAACGTCCTGACTTTC,CASGLVRVLQSGANVLTF,.,TRBJ2-6,.,TRBV12-5
TGTGCCAGCAGCCTTCTTCGAGAGCAGTTCTTC,CASSLLREQFF,.,TRBJ2-1,.,TRBV3-1
TGTGCCAGCAGCGACAGGTCCTCTGGGGCCAACGTCCTGACTTTC,CASSDRSSGANVLTF,.,TRBJ2-6,.,TRBV6-1
TGTGCCAGCAGTTACTCTTCTAGCGGGGGATTCACAGATACGCAGTATTTT,CASSYSSSGGFTDTQYF,.,TRBJ2-3,TRBD2,TRBV6-5
TGTGCCAGCAGTTCCTACGACAAAATTGAGCAGTACTTC,CASSSYDKIEQYF,.,TRBJ2-7,.,TRBV6-5
TGTGCCAGCAGCTTGGAGAGGGGGCGCCTTTATAGGACTGAAGCTTTCTTT,CASSLERGRLYRTEAFF,.,TRBJ1-1,TRBD1,TRBV5-8
TGTGCCACCAGCAGAGATCGTTTAAGTACCGGTTCACCCCTCCACTTT,CATSRDRLSTGSPLHF,.,TRBJ1-6,.,TRBV15
TGCGCCAGCAGCATAGACAGCCCGAACACCGGGGAGCTGTTTTTT,CASSIDSPNTGELFF,.,TRBJ2-2,.,TRBV5-1
TGTGCCAGCAGCAAAGCCGGGACAGGGGGCGGCGAGCAGTACTTC,CASSKAGTGGGEQYF,.,TRBJ2-7,TRBD1,TRBV5-4
TGTGCCAGCAGCCAAGGACAGACCTACGAGCAGTACTTC,CASSQGQTYEQYF,.,TRBJ2-7,.,TRBV4-2